These 12 T cell receptor beta chains originate from one sample sequenced in a study of blood T cell repertoires in COVID-19. Generated by immunoSEQ multiplex PCR, the TCRdb table keeps only in-frame clones and is missing some. Of under 80,000 clones listed, around 79% are singletons. Sequencing used peripheral blood. The origin of the receptors is a human donor in a cohort sampled during active COVID-19.

The CDR3 here is CASKRRRNTGELFF. The CDR3 DNA follows: TGTGCCAGCAAGAGGAGAAGAAACACCGGGGAGCTGTTTTTT. This chain links TRBV6-5 with TRBJ2-2; no reliable D call. This CDR3 is 14 amino acids long. Per the germline V gene, CDR1 is MNHEY and CDR2 is SVGAGI. V lost 7 bases and J lost 2, with 11 bases in between.

In this sample, this clone turned up once. This chain links TRBV5-1 with TRBJ2-5; 10 positions match TRBD2. CDR3 length: 15 residues. Germline CDR1 reads SGHRS; CDR2 reads YFSETQ. V was pared by 6 bases and J by 5 bases, with 10 bases of the junction left unmatched. The CDR3 bases are TGCGCCAGCAACCCTAGCGGGAGCTTTAGGGAGACCCAGTACTTC. Translating it yields CASNPSGSFRETQYF.

The chain has TRBV18 and TRBJ2-7, with D hard to call. V lost 6 bases and J lost 1, with 13 bases in between. This CDR3 has 14 amino acids. The germline V gene has CDR1 KGHSH and CDR2 LQKENI. The CDR3 loop is CASSQARRSYEQYF. The DNA of the CDR3 is TGTGCCAGCTCCCAGGCCAGGCGATCCTACGAGCAGTACTTC.

This clone has only one observation. The CDR3 here is CASRIRQGGNQPQHF. The CDR3 coding sequence is TGCGCCAGCAGGATCCGACAGGGTGGCAATCAGCCCCAGCATTTT. This chain connects TRBV10-1 to TRBJ1-5; TRBD1 agrees at 7 bases. Germline V gives CDR1 WNHNN, CDR2 SYGVQD (reference sequence). CDR3 length: 15 residues. V shed 6 bases and J 2 bases; nucleotides not matched to a gene: 7.

The chain recombines TRBV7-8 with TRBJ1-2, with 7 bases aligning to TRBD1. Germline V gene lookup returns CDR1 SGHVS and CDR2 FQNEAQ. This CDR3 is built from 13 residues. The J segment lost 4 bases and the V segment lost 4 bases, leaving 3 bases of the junction unmatched. Here the CDR3 reads CASSSRTGYGYTF. CDR3 DNA sequence: TGTGCCAGCAGCTCCCGGACAGGCTATGGCTACACCTTC. Full variable domain (remainder filled in from reference TRBV7-8 and TRBJ1-2): GAGVSQSPRYKVAKRGQDVALRCDPISGHVSLFWYQQALGQGPEFLTYFQNEAQLDKSGLPSDRFFAERPEGSVSTLKIQRTQQEDSAVYLCASSSRTGYGYTFGSGTRLTVV.

The genes are TRBV7-2 and TRBJ1-1, with unresolved D. Germline CDR1 reads SGHTA; CDR2 reads FQGNSA. This CDR3 is 15 amino acids long. Trimming removed 1 base at V and 1 base at J, with 10 bases between. CDR3 nucleotide sequence: TGTGCCAGCAGCTTAGACTTCGCCGAGAACACTGAAGCTTTCTTT. This translates into CASSLDFAENTEAFF.

V gene TRBV5-8 combines with J gene TRBJ2-7; 10 bases align to TRBD1. After removal of 1 base from V and 0 bases from J, the junction contained 4 bases not matched to a gene. The CDR3 is 16 amino acids. Germline CDR1 is SGHTS and CDR2 is YDEGEE. The CDR3 DNA sequence: TGTGCCAGCAGCTTGTGGGGACAGGGGTCCTCCTACGAGCAGTACTTC. Amino acid sequence: CASSLWGQGSSYEQYF.

The V call is TRBV6-5, the J call TRBJ1-4; maybe TRBD1 (5 bases). Between the trimmed V and J ends, which lost 2 bases and 2 bases, there was a span of 12 bases. The CDR3 has 16 residues. CDR1 MNHEY and CDR2 SVGAGI come from the germline V gene. The CDR3 DNA reads as TGTGCCAGCAGTTACGGGAGGGGAAGTACTAATGAAAAACTGTTTTTT. It translates to CASSYGRGSTNEKLFF.

This chain uses TRBV2 with TRBJ2-3, with 7 bases identical to TRBD2. The length of the CDR3 is 15 residues. Trimming removed 0 bases from V and 4 bases from J; junction bases left unmatched: 4. From germline, CDR1 is SNHLY and CDR2 FYNNEI. For the CDR3, the DNA is TGTGCCAGCAGTGAAGCCAGAGGGAGGGCAGATACGCAGTATTTT. This codes for CASSEARGRADTQYF.

The genes are TRBV25-1 and TRBJ2-3; TRBD2 aligns across 7 bases. This CDR3 contains 16 residues. From germline, CDR1 is MGHDK and CDR2 SYGVNS. Trimming took 0 bases from V and 1 from J; bases not matched to a gene: 4. The CDR3: CASSEYAGEGTDTQYF. The CDR3 DNA reads TGTGCCAGCAGTGAATATGCGGGAGAGGGCACAGATACGCAGTATTTT. The variable domain in full, completed from reference TRBV25-1 and TRBJ2-3, reads EADIYQTPRYLVIGTGKKITLECSQTMGHDKMYWYQQDPGMELHLIHYSYGVNSTEKGDLSSESTVSRIRTEHFPLTLESARPSHTSQYLCASSEYAGEGTDTQYFGPGTRLTVL.

V usage is TRBV11-3 and J usage is TRBJ2-1; 13 nucleotides match TRBD2. Germline CDR1 and CDR2: SGHNT and YENEEA. The CDR3 has 16 amino acids. Trimming removed 4 bases from V and 8 bases from J; junction bases left unmatched: 8. CDR3 DNA: TGTGCCAGCAGCTCCCGGACTAGCGGGAGTATCTATGAGCAGTTCTTC. It is translated as CASSSRTSGSIYEQFF.

This clone was picked up a small number of times. The chain recombines TRBV6-5 with TRBJ2-7; no clear D. The germline CDR1 and CDR2 sequences are MNHEY and SVGAGI. The CDR3 is 13 amino acids. Trimming cost V 2 bases and J 0 bases, with 5 bases left between them. CDR3 in amino acids: CASSYQNSYEQYF. The CDR3 nucleotides read TGTGCCAGCAGTTACCAGAACTCCTACGAGCAGTACTTC.